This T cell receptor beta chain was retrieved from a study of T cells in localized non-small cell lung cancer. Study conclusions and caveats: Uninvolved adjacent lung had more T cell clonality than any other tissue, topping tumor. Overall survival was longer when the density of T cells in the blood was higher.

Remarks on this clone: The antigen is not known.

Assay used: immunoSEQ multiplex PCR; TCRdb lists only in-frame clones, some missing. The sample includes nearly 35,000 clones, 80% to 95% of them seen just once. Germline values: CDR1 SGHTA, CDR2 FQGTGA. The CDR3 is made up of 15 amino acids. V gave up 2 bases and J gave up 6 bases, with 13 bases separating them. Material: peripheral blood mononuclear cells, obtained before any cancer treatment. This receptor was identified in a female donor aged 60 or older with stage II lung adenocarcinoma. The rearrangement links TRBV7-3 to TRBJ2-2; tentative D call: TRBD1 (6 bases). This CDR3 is CASSLDRTVPGELFF. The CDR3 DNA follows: TGTGCCAGCAGCTTAGATCGGACAGTCCCCGGGGAGCTGTTTTTT.